The entry below describes one TCR beta chain. Clones were read by immunoSEQ multiplex PCR, and TCRdb kept only the in-frame ones, dropping some. Of around 55,000 clones listed, 85% to 90% are singletons. V lost 2 bases, J lost 0 bases, and 11 bases lay in between. The CDR3 is 15 residues long. Germline CDR1 KGHSH, CDR2 LQKENI. The data belong to a study of T cell changes during pregnancy in multiple sclerosis. The specimen was CD4+ T cells from peripheral blood mononuclear cells, collected in the first trimester of pregnancy. This chain uses TRBV18 with TRBJ2-7; tentative D call: TRBD2 (5 bases). The receptor's source is a female donor with multiple sclerosis, enrolled in a pregnancy study. The CDR3 sequence: CASSPGRRSSYEQYF. CDR3 in DNA: TGTGCCAGCTCACCAGGACGGAGGAGCTCCTACGAGCAGTACTTC.